Shown below are 30 T cell receptor beta chains from a single sample sequenced in a study of CD8+CD57+ T cells in acquired aplastic anemia. Patients sequenced had flow cytometry evidence of CD8+CD57+ cell expansion. The study profiled TCR beta VDJ and CDR3 using genomic DNA as template. TCRdb processed the reads anew with MiXCR; each CDR3 protein has one entry. The sample has around 430,000 distinct CDR3 sequences; around 33% are singletons. Sequencing input: sorted CD4+, CD8+, or CD8+CD57+ T cells (not recorded which) from PBMCs. The receptor set was obtained from a human donor with aplastic anemia.

The rearrangement links TRBV7-3 to TRBJ1-2; D gene ambiguous. The V and J ends lost 4 bases and 8 bases respectively, with 11 bases between them. The germline V gene has CDR1 SGHTA and CDR2 FQGTGA. CDR3 length: 12 residues. This CDR3 reads CASSSTSGGYTF. The CDR3 DNA reads as TGTGCCAGCAGCTCTACTAGCGGGGGCTACACCTTC.

A note on this clonotype: A much larger clone differs by one base, so this may be a read error. No conserved phenylalanine or tryptophan ends this CDR3, so it is likely a read error. The chain is built from TRBV20-1 and TRBJ1-2; 10 bases are a match to TRBD1. Germline V gene sequence: CDR1 DFQATT, CDR2 SNEGSKA (reference sequence). The CDR3 totals 14 residues. Unmatched junction bases numbered 7, after V lost 3 bases and J lost 6 bases. The CDR3 loop reads CSASVGTGADGYTL. As DNA, the CDR3 is TGCAGTGCTAGCGTAGGGACAGGGGCCGATGGCTACACCCTC.

This clonotype was seen a few times. The V gene is TRBV20-1, the J gene TRBJ1-5, with D maybe TRBD1 (6 bases). This CDR3 has 14 amino acids. Germline V gives CDR1 DFQATT, CDR2 SNEGSKA (reference sequence). V was clipped by 4 bases and J by 7 bases, with 17 bases between them. The DNA for the CDR3 is TGCAGTGCTAAGGTCGGGACAAGAAGCCAGCCCCAGCATTTT. This sequence encodes CSAKVGTRSQPQHF.

The V call is TRBV29-1, the J call TRBJ2-7; TRBD1 might be the D (5 bases). CDR3 length: 12 residues. CDR1 is SQVTM and CDR2 is ANQGSEA in the germline V gene. V was pared by 1 base and J by 3 bases, with 7 bases between. The CDR3 DNA follows: TGCAGCGTTGAAGGTCAGGGCTACGAGCAGTACTTC. Its protein is CSVEGQGYEQYF.

There are a few counts of this clonotype. The V and J genes are TRBV5-1 and TRBJ2-5; 13 bases align to TRBD2. This CDR3 comprises 16 residues. V was pared by 4 bases and J by 5 bases, with 8 bases of the junction left unmatched. Germline loops: CDR1 SGHRS, CDR2 YFSETQ. The CDR3 here is CASSPWTSGSGETQYF. CDR3 nucleotides: TGCGCCAGCAGCCCCTGGACTAGCGGGAGCGGGGAGACCCAGTACTTC.

The J gene is TRBJ2-7, the V gene TRBV19; the D gene could be TRBD1 or TRBD2 (5 bases each). The CDR3 is 14 amino acids. V lost 9 bases to trimming and J lost 3 bases, with 18 bases between them. Germline values: CDR1 LNHDA, CDR2 SQIVND (reference sequence). The CDR3, as DNA: TGTGCCAGCAGCCCTCAGGGACGGGACTACGAGCAGTACTTC. Residues: CASSPQGRDYEQYF.

This clonotype was detected a few times. The chain joins TRBV6-2 or TRBV6-3 to TRBJ1-3; D remains ambiguous. V lost 2 bases to trimming and J lost 4 bases, with 6 bases between them. Germline V gives CDR1 MNHEY, CDR2 SVGEGT. The length of the CDR3 is 13 residues. The CDR3 nucleotides are TGTGCCAGCAGTTACGGCGGGGGAAACACCATATATTTT. This sequence encodes CASSYGGGNTIYF.

The chain uses TRBV5-1 and TRBJ2-3, with TRBD1 matching 7 bases. Germline trimming cut 3 bases from V and 0 bases from J; bases unmatched to any gene: 7. The CDR3 contains 16 residues. Looked up from germline, CDR1 is SGHRS and CDR2 is YFSETQ. The DNA for the CDR3 is TGCGCCAGCAGCTGGACGAGGGACAGCAGCACAGATACGCAGTATTTT. It codes for CASSWTRDSSTDTQYF.

The chain employs TRBV5-6 and TRBJ1-1; D is ambiguous. The CDR3 is 12 residues long. Germline V gene sequence: CDR1 SGHDT, CDR2 YYEEEE. Between the trimmed V and J ends, which lost 2 bases and 8 bases, there was a span of 10 bases. The CDR3 nucleotides are TGTGCCAGCAGCTTAACGGCAGGCGAAGCTTTCTTT. Protein product: CASSLTAGEAFF.

Concerning this clonotype: A much larger clone lies one base from this, so it may be a read error. This chain connects TRBV20-1 to TRBJ1-2, with a weak D call TRBD1 (5 bases). Looked up from germline, CDR1 is DFQATT and CDR2 is SNEGSKA (reference sequence). CDR3 size: 13 residues. V was cut by 5 bases and J by 4 bases, with 14 bases left in between. The CDR3 DNA sequence: TGCAGTGCTGGGGTGGAGGGGCTCTATGGCTACACCTTC. Amino acid sequence: CSAGVEGLYGYTF.

This clonotype appeared many times. The V and J genes are TRBV15 and TRBJ1-5; 10 bases are shared with TRBD1. The V and J ends lost 5 bases and 6 bases, in that order; junction bases with no gene match: 4. Looked up from germline, CDR1 is LNHNV and CDR2 is YYDKDF (reference sequence). This CDR3 spans 14 amino acids. The CDR3 loop is CATSGDRGGQPQHF. The CDR3 nucleotides are TGTGCCACCAGCGGGGACAGGGGTGGTCAGCCCCAGCATTTT.

There are many counts of this clonotype. This chain joins TRBV19 and TRBJ2-7; TRBD1 matches at 7 bases. Germline V gene sequence: CDR1 LNHDA, CDR2 SQIVND (reference sequence). V was clipped by 8 bases and J by 2 bases; unmatched bases: 3. The CDR3 loop spans 12 amino acids. The CDR3 DNA follows: TGTGCCAGTTCCGGGACAGCCTACGAGCAGTACTTC. Its translation is CASSGTAYEQYF.

This clonotype was picked up many times. The chain uses TRBV20-1 and TRBJ1-2; D is uncertain. CDR1 is DFQATT and CDR2 is SNEGSKA in the germline V gene (reference sequence). CDR3 size: 13 residues. Trimming took 6 bases from V and 2 from J, leaving 13 bases between them. The chain's CDR3 is CSAITGRNYGYTF. The CDR3 DNA reads TGCAGTGCCATAACGGGGAGGAACTATGGCTACACCTTC.

The rearrangement links TRBV7-2 to TRBJ2-7; D gene unclear. The CDR3 runs to 13 residues. The ends were cut back, 10 bases at V and 0 bases at J, with 13 bases in the middle. CDR1 is SGHTA, CDR2 FQGNSA, per germline. The CDR3 DNA reads as TGTGCCACCCGAAAGATCGCCTCCTACGAGCAGTACTTC. Translating gives CATRKIASYEQYF.

J is TRBJ1-1 and V is TRBV5-1; no definite D call. From germline, CDR1 is SGHRS and CDR2 YFSETQ. This CDR3 is built from 16 residues. Trimming removed 0 bases from V and 0 bases from J, with 12 bases in between. CDR3 in DNA: TGCGCCAGCAGCTTGGGCTCTTCTTTTATGAACACTGAAGCTTTCTTT. This translates into CASSLGSSFMNTEAFF.

Notes on this clonotype: Mismatch with germline at one junction end may stem from a read error. This chain uses TRBV20-1 with TRBJ1-6; 9 bases match TRBD1. In germline, CDR1 is DFQATT, CDR2 SNEGSKA (reference sequence). The CDR3 is 15 residues long. CDR3 DNA sequence: TGCGGTGCTAGAGAGGGACAGGGCTTTAATTCACCCCTCCACTTT. This sequence encodes CGAREGQGFNSPLHF.

This clonotype was detected ten times or more. The chain employs TRBV12-3 or TRBV12-4 and TRBJ1-2; TRBD1 matches 7 bases. V lost 4 bases to trimming and J lost 3 bases; unmatched junction nucleotides: 5. The length of the CDR3 is 14 residues. DNA of the CDR3: TGTGCCAGCAGTTGGGAGACAGGGTACTATGGCTACACCTTC. Its protein product is CASSWETGYYGYTF.

This clonotype was counted only a few times. This chain joins TRBV10-3 and TRBJ1-1, with D unresolved. Per the germline V gene, CDR1 is ENHRY and CDR2 is SYGVKD. V gave up 10 bases and J gave up 2 bases, with 14 bases separating them. CDR3 length equals 13 residues. The DNA for the CDR3 is TGTGCCAGCAGAGACCCGTTTAACACTGAAGCTTTCTTT. Translation: CASRDPFNTEAFF.

This clonotype occurred many times. J is TRBJ2-3 and V is TRBV2; TRBD2 matches 10 bases. Germline V gene lookup returns CDR1 SNHLY and CDR2 FYNNEI. This CDR3 is 15 amino acids long. V gave up 4 bases and J gave up 2 bases; unmatched junction bases: 3. The CDR3 nucleotides read TGTGCCAGCAGTGGACTAGCGGGTCTCACAGATACGCAGTATTTT. Translation gives CASSGLAGLTDTQYF. The entire variable domain, with the rest obtained from reference TRBV2 and TRBJ2-3, is as follows: EPEVTQTPSHQVTQMGQEVILRCVPISNHLYFYWYRQILGQKVEFLVSFYNNEISEKSEIFDDQFSVERPDGSNFTLKIRSTKLEDSAMYFCASSGLAGLTDTQYFGPGTRLTVL.

This clonotype was seen at least ten times. This chain links TRBV2 with TRBJ1-1; the D gene is possibly TRBD1 (6 bases). Germline CDR1 is SNHLY and CDR2 is FYNNEI. V lost 1 base to trimming and J lost 5 bases, with 8 bases between them. The CDR3 totals 13 residues. In DNA, the CDR3 is TGTGCCAGCAGTGAAGAGGGGGATACTGAAGCTTTCTTT. Translation: CASSEEGDTEAFF.

The V and J genes are TRBV29-1 and TRBJ2-1; a possible D gene is TRBD2 (6 bases). Trimming removed 8 bases at V and 3 bases at J, with 23 bases between. Germline CDR1 and CDR2: SQVTM and ANQGSEA. The CDR3 contains 16 residues. The CDR3 spells CSIRMDPEGRYNEQFF. DNA of the CDR3: TGCAGCATAAGAATGGACCCGGAGGGTCGCTACAATGAGCAGTTCTTC.

The V gene is TRBV2, the J gene TRBJ2-3; a weak D match, TRBD1 (6 bases). V was clipped by 4 bases and J by 6 bases, with 11 bases between them. Germline assignment: CDR1 SNHLY and CDR2 FYNNEI. CDR3 length equals 13 residues. CDR3 in amino acids: CASSGQVFDTQYF. The CDR3 coding sequence is TGTGCCAGCAGTGGACAGGTTTTCGATACGCAGTATTTT.

There are many counts of this clonotype. In nucleotides, the CDR3 is TGTGCCTGGAAAGACGCAGGGAGGAGTTCACCCCTCCACTTT. As protein: CAWKDAGRSSPLHF. The chain carries TRBV30 and TRBJ1-6; weak D call: TRBD1 (5 bases). V was clipped by 4 bases and J by 9 bases, with 16 bases between them. The CDR3 has 14 amino acids. The germline CDR1 and CDR2 sequences are GTSNPN and SVGIG (reference sequence).

This clonotype showed up just a few times. The chain uses TRBV14 and TRBJ2-2, with a tentative D call TRBD2 (6 bases). This CDR3 comprises 14 residues. V lost 1 base and J lost 5, with 8 bases in between. The germline CDR1 and CDR2 sequences are SGHDN and FVKESK. The CDR3 is CASSQGRGTGELFF. The CDR3 bases are TGTGCCAGCAGCCAAGGTCGGGGGACCGGGGAGCTGTTTTTT.

The genes are TRBV25-1 and TRBJ2-7, with 9 bases that match TRBD1. This CDR3 has 17 residues. The germline V gene has CDR1 MGHDK and CDR2 SYGVNS. The trim removed 4 bases at V and 4 bases at J, leaving 14 bases unmatched. The CDR3 DNA is TGTGCCAGCAGTGCCCCGGGATCGGGACAGGGCCGGTACGAGCAGTACTTC. It translates to CASSAPGSGQGRYEQYF.

This clonotype has just a few counts. The chain links TRBV3-1 to TRBJ2-3; D is ambiguous. The CDR3 length is 15 residues. Germline CDR1 and CDR2: LGHDT and YNNKEL (reference sequence). Trimming pared 2 bases from V and 0 bases from J, leaving 9 bases between. DNA for the CDR3: TGTGCCAGCAGCCAATTGCCCCGAAGCACAGATACGCAGTATTTT. Its protein product is CASSQLPRSTDTQYF.

This clonotype has at least ten counts. This chain joins TRBV19 and TRBJ1-2; D unclear. From germline, CDR1 is LNHDA and CDR2 SQIVND (reference sequence). Trimming removed 5 bases from V and 2 bases from J, with 6 bases in between. The CDR3 sequence is 12 residues long. CDR3 amino acids: CASSYENYGYTF. Here the CDR3 DNA reads TGTGCCAGTAGTTATGAGAACTATGGCTACACCTTC. Complete variable domain (other parts from reference TRBV19 and TRBJ1-2): DGGITQSPKYLFRKEGQNVTLSCEQNLNHDAMYWYRQDPGQGLRLIYYSQIVNDFQKGDIAEGYSVSREKKESFPLTVTSAQKNPTAFYLCASSYENYGYTFGSGTRLTVV.

This clonotype showed up just a few times. V is TRBV19 and J is TRBJ1-2; D is perhaps TRBD1 (5 bases). CDR1 and CDR2 from the germline V gene are LNHDA and SQIVND (reference sequence). V gave up 3 bases and J gave up 8 bases, with 16 bases separating them. The CDR3 covers 14 residues. CDR3 DNA sequence: TGTGCCAGTAGTATGGGCAGGGAAGGCCGGGGCTACACCTTC. Its translation is CASSMGREGRGYTF.

The J gene is TRBJ1-5, the V gene TRBV9; D gene unclear. CDR1 is SGDLS, CDR2 YYNGEE, per germline. The CDR3 is made up of 17 amino acids. The V and J ends lost 7 bases and 0 bases respectively, with 20 bases between them. CDR3 nucleotide sequence: TGTGCCAGCTCACCCCAGGCTCAGGTCAATAGCAATCAGCCCCAGCATTTT. Its protein is CASSPQAQVNSNQPQHF.

In this sample, this clonotype turned up many times. The V gene is TRBV20-1, the J gene TRBJ2-5; no clear D gene. CDR3 length: 12 amino acids. The V gene's germline CDR1 is DFQATT and CDR2 SNEGSKA (reference sequence). Trimming removed 3 bases at V and 2 bases at J, with 7 bases between. In DNA, the CDR3 is TGCAGTGCTAGTACAGCGCAAGAGACCCAGTACTTC. It codes for CSASTAQETQYF.